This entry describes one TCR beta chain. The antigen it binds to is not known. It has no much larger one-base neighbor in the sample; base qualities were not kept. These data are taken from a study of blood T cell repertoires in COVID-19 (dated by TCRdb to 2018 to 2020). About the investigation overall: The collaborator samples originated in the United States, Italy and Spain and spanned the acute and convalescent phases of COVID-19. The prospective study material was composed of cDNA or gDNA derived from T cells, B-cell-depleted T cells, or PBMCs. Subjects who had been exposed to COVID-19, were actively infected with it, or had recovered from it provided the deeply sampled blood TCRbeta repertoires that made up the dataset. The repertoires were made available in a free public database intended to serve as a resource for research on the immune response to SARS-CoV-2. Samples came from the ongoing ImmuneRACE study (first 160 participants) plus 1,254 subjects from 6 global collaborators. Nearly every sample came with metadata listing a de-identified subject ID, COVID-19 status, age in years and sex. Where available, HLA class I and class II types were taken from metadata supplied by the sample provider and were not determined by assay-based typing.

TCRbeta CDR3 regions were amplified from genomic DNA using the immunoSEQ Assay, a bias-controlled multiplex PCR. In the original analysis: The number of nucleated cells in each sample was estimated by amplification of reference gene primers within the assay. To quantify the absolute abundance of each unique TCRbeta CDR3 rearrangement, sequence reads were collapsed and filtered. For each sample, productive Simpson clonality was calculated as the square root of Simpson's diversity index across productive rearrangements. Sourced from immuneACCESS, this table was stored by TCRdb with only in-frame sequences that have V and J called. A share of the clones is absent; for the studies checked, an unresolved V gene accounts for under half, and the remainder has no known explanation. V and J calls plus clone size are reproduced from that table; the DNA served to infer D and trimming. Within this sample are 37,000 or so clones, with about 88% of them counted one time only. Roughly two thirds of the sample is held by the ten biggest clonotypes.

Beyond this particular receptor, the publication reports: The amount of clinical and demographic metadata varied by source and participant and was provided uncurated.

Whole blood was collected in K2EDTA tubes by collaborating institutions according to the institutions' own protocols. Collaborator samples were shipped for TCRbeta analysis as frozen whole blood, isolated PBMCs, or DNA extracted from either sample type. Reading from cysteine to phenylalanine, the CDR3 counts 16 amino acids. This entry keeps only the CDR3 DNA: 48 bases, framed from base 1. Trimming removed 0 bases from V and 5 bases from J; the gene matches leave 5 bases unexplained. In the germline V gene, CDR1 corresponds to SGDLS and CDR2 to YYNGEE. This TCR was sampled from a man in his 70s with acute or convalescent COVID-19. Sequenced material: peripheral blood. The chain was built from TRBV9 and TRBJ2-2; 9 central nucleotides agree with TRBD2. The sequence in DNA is TGTGCCAGCAGCGTAGCGGCGGGAGGGCCTACCGGGGAGCTGTTTTTT. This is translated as CASSVAAGGPTGELFF.